The source of this T cell receptor (beta chain) is a study of T-cell memory formation after mild COVID-19. Overall study context: TCR clusters were largely donor specific.

The table lists this clonotype with a few counts. Its antigen is as yet unknown. TCRdb re-analysed the 5' RACE reads in MiXCR, keeping a single row per CDR3 protein. The sample lists over 450,000 distinct CDR3 sequences; roughly 20% were seen once. This CDR3 is built from 15 residues. Germline V gene sequence: CDR1 KGHSH, CDR2 LQKENI. The V gene lost 3 bases and the J gene lost 3 bases, with 12 bases spanning the gap. Study outcomes and limitations: From day 15 to 85, contracting clones were balanced between CD4 and CD8, whereas later expanders leaned toward CD4+. Clones which contracted sat mainly in CM and EM if CD4+, and in EMRA if CD8+.

The chain joins TRBV18 to TRBJ1-5, with no clear D. The sequence derives from an adult woman who had mild COVID-19 (a few samples of this study predate the infection). Cell type and time point are not known. Input material: PBMCs or a T cell subset sorted from them (not recorded which). CDR3 amino acids: CASSPQTGSNQPQHF. Written as DNA, the CDR3 is TGTGCCAGCTCACCTCAGACGGGTTCCAATCAGCCCCAGCATTTT. Full variable domain (remainder filled in from reference TRBV18 and TRBJ1-5): NAGVMQNPRHLVRRRGQEARLRCSPMKGHSHVYWYRQLPEEGLKFMVYLQKENIIDESGMPKERFSAEFPKEGPSILRIQQVVRGDSAAYFCASSPQTGSNQPQHFGDGTRLSIL.